The 27 T cell receptor beta chains reported below all come from one sample, sequenced in a study of CD8 T cells in Susac syndrome. Random-hexamer reverse transcription was applied to 0.5 to 1 ug RNA. TCRdb independently ran MiXCR on the immunoSEQ multiplex PCR reads; one entry per CDR3 protein. The sample shows around 79,000 distinct CDR3 sequences, about 95% of them seen only once. Sequencing used CD8+ T cells from PBMCs. These receptors were collected from a human donor with multiple sclerosis.

A single count supports this clonotype. The chain links TRBV2 to TRBJ2-5, with TRBD1 matching 7 bases. Germline trimming cut 8 bases from V and 5 bases from J; bases unmatched to any gene: 11. This CDR3 contains 14 residues. CDR1 is SNHLY, CDR2 FYNNEI, per germline. CDR3 nucleotide sequence: TGTGCCAGCGGGTGGCTAGGGGGCAGGGAGACCCAGTACTTC. Translating it yields CASGWLGGRETQYF.

This chain links TRBV19 with TRBJ1-1; TRBD1 might be the D (5 bases). The germline gives CDR1 LNHDA, CDR2 SQIVND (reference sequence). CDR3 size: 13 residues. V gave up 10 bases and J gave up 4 bases, with 16 bases separating them. In DNA form, the CDR3 reads TGTGCCACCACCCTGGGGGGGAGCACTGAAGCTTTCTTT. Residues: CATTLGGSTEAFF.

This chain connects TRBV5-1 to TRBJ2-1; 10 positions match TRBD2. Germline CDR1 and CDR2: SGHRS and YFSETQ. Trimming cost V 3 bases and J 3 bases; bases outside gene matches: 3. CDR3 length: 15 residues. Written as DNA, the CDR3 is TGCGCCAGCAGCTATCTAGCGGGGGACTACAATGAGCAGTTCTTC. Encoded protein: CASSYLAGDYNEQFF.

The V call is TRBV19, the J call TRBJ1-5, with 8 positions matching TRBD1. CDR3 size: 15 residues. After removal of 7 bases from V and 3 bases from J, the junction contained 8 bases not matched to a gene. Germline CDR1 is LNHDA and CDR2 is SQIVND (reference sequence). The CDR3 region is CASKTEDRANQPQHF. The DNA of the CDR3 is TGTGCCAGTAAAACGGAGGACAGGGCCAATCAGCCCCAGCATTTT.

The rearrangement uses TRBV29-1 and TRBJ1-2; the D is unclear. The CDR3 loop spans 14 amino acids. V was pared by 4 bases and J by 2 bases, with 14 bases between. Per germline, CDR1 SQVTM and CDR2 ANQGSEA. CDR3 in amino acids: CSVGGREENYGYTF. CDR3 bases: TGCAGCGTTGGGGGTCGGGAGGAGAACTATGGCTACACCTTC. Variable domain in full (rest from reference TRBV29-1 and TRBJ1-2): SAVISQKPSRDICQRGTSLTIQCQVDSQVTMMFWYRQQPGQSLTLIATANQGSEATYESGFVIDKFPISRPNLTFSTLTVSNMSPEDSSIYLCSVGGREENYGYTFGSGTRLTVV.

This rearrangement joins TRBV2 to TRBJ2-1; 10 nucleotides line up with TRBD1. After removal of 9 bases from V and 11 bases from J, the junction contained 4 bases not matched to a gene. This CDR3 region has 11 residues. The germline gives CDR1 SNHLY, CDR2 FYNNEI. The DNA for the CDR3 is TGTGCCAGAAGGGACAGGGGTCAGCAGTTCTTC. Translated: CARRDRGQQFF.

The chain combines TRBV12-3 or TRBV12-4 with TRBJ2-2; the D gene is possibly TRBD1 (5 bases). The CDR3 consists of 14 residues. V dropped 8 bases and J dropped 0 bases, with 10 bases sitting between them. CDR3 in amino acids: CASLRGTNTGELFF. The CDR3 DNA sequence: TGTGCCAGCTTAAGGGGAACGAACACCGGGGAGCTGTTTTTT.

The chain joins TRBV5-4 to TRBJ2-2; 12 nucleotides agree with TRBD2. This CDR3 contains 16 residues. CDR1 is SGHNT, CDR2 YYREEE, per germline (reference sequence). Trimming cost V 3 bases and J 5 bases; bases outside gene matches: 5. Written as DNA, the CDR3 is TGTGCCAGCAGCTGGGGACTAGCGGGTCCAACCGGGGAGCTGTTTTTT. Translation gives CASSWGLAGPTGELFF.

DNA of the CDR3: TGCGCCAGCAGCCGAAGCTACAGGGATGAGCAGTTCTTC. This translates into CASSRSYRDEQFF. The rearrangement joins TRBV4-3 to TRBJ2-1, with D tentatively TRBD1 (6 bases). Germline lookup yields CDR1 LGHNA and CDR2 YSLEER. Trimming removed 4 bases from V and 8 bases from J, with 12 bases in between. The CDR3 length is 13 residues.

The V call is TRBV15, the J call TRBJ2-5; the D gene is possibly TRBD1 (5 bases). The CDR3 length is 14 residues. Trimming pared 6 bases from V and 3 bases from J, leaving 14 bases between. The germline CDR1 and CDR2 sequences are LNHNV and YYDKDF (reference sequence). CDR3 bases: TGTGCCACCAGGGGGTCAGGGAAAGAAGAGACCCAGTACTTC. Its protein product is CATRGSGKEETQYF.

The chain joins TRBV13 to TRBJ2-3; perhaps TRBD2 as D (5 bases). V was pared by 5 bases and J by 2 bases, with 17 bases between. Germline V lookup: CDR1 PRHDT, CDR2 FYEKMQ (reference sequence). The CDR3 sequence is 16 residues long. This CDR3 is CASSAPGTRSTDTQYF. The CDR3 coding sequence is TGTGCCAGCAGCGCACCGGGAACGCGGTCCACAGATACGCAGTATTTT.

The V and J genes are TRBV5-1 and TRBJ2-7, with D perhaps matching TRBD2 (6 bases). This CDR3 contains 15 residues. Germline CDR1 SGHRS, CDR2 YFSETQ. V was cut by 0 bases and J by 7 bases, with 17 bases left in between. The CDR3 DNA is TGCGCCAGCAGCTTGGAGGTAGCGGAGACGAGGGAGCAGTACTTC. Translation gives CASSLEVAETREQYF.

The V gene is TRBV30, the J gene TRBJ2-1; the match to TRBD2 covers 10 bases. Germline loops: CDR1 GTSNPN, CDR2 SVGIG (reference sequence). After removal of 4 bases from V and 5 bases from J, the junction contained 8 bases not matched to a gene. The CDR3 covers 15 residues. In DNA form, the CDR3 reads TGTGCCTGGAATTGGTTAGCGGGAGGACACAATGAGCAGTTCTTC. As protein: CAWNWLAGGHNEQFF.

This sequence joins TRBV23-1 and TRBJ1-3; perhaps TRBD1 as D (6 bases). TRBV23-1 counts as an open reading frame of uncertain function. Trimming shortened V by 3 bases and J by 2 bases, and 11 bases separated the two germline ends. The CDR3 consists of 15 residues. The CDR3 nucleotides read TGCGCCAGCAGTCATCCAACAGGGACTGGAAACACCATATATTTT. This codes for CASSHPTGTGNTIYF.

The chain combines TRBV12-3 or TRBV12-4 with TRBJ1-2; D is perhaps TRBD1 (6 bases). This CDR3 is 14 amino acids long. Trimming took 3 bases from V and 6 from J, leaving 14 bases between them. The CDR3 DNA reads TGTGCCAGCAGTTTTAGGCAGGGGACGGATGGCTACACCTTC. Protein sequence: CASSFRQGTDGYTF.

This chain joins TRBV10-3 and TRBJ2-5; possible D gene TRBD2, 7 bases. The CDR3 is 14 amino acids. The V end lost 3 bases, the J end lost 4 bases, and 12 bases lay between the germline ends. CDR1 ENHRY and CDR2 SYGVKD come from the germline V gene. Written as DNA, the CDR3 is TGTGCCATCAGTGATTCTAGGGGGGGAGAGACCCAGTACTTC. Residues: CAISDSRGGETQYF.

The chain links TRBV15 to TRBJ1-5, with D perhaps matching TRBD1 (6 bases). CDR1 and CDR2 from the germline V gene are LNHNV and YYDKDF (reference sequence). Between the trimmed V and J ends, which lost 0 bases and 1 base, there was a span of 10 bases. The CDR3 is 16 amino acids. The chain's CDR3 is CATSRDLGGSNQPQHF. The DNA of the CDR3 is TGTGCCACCAGCAGAGATCTAGGGGGAAGCAATCAGCCCCAGCATTTT.

V is TRBV7-3 and J is TRBJ2-5; 7 nucleotides match TRBD1. The CDR3 spans 14 residues. After removal of 5 bases from V and 1 base from J, the junction contained 4 bases not matched to a gene. CDR1 and CDR2 (germline): SGHTA, FQGTGA. CDR3 sequence: CASSPRDSQETQYF. CDR3 sequence (DNA): TGTGCCAGCAGCCCACGGGACAGCCAAGAGACCCAGTACTTC.

The rearrangement links TRBV6-2 or TRBV6-3 to TRBJ1-1, with D possibly matching TRBD1 (5 bases). V lost 6 bases to trimming and J lost 5 bases, with 13 bases between them. The length of the CDR3 is 13 residues. The V gene's germline CDR1 is MNHEY and CDR2 SVGEGT. CDR3 amino acids: CASRPPGGTEAFF. CDR3 coding DNA: TGTGCCAGCAGACCTCCCGGGGGGACTGAAGCTTTCTTT.

This rearrangement joins TRBV10-2 to TRBJ2-2; 9 nucleotides match TRBD2. The ends lost 6 bases at V and 2 bases at J; junction bases unmatched: 10. The CDR3 has 17 residues. Germline V gene data show CDR1 as WSHSY and CDR2 as SAAADI. As DNA, the CDR3 is TGCGCCAGCAGAGGTGCGGTAGCGGGAGTAAACACCGGGGAGCTGTTTTTT. This sequence encodes CASRGAVAGVNTGELFF.

The chain is built from TRBV14 and TRBJ2-7; D call uncertain. The CDR3 loop spans 12 amino acids. The germline V gene has CDR1 SGHDN and CDR2 FVKESK. Trimming left V 3 bases short and J 4 bases short, with 7 bases between. This chain's CDR3 is CASSHDGYEQYF. As DNA, the CDR3 is TGTGCCAGCAGCCACGACGGGTACGAGCAGTACTTC.

The J gene is TRBJ1-1, the V gene TRBV3-1; a weak D match, TRBD1 (6 bases). The length of the CDR3 is 14 residues. V lost 4 bases to trimming and J lost 1 base, with 10 bases between them. Germline lookup yields CDR1 LGHDT and CDR2 YNNKEL (reference sequence). The CDR3 sequence is CASSPTGWNTEAFF. The CDR3 coding sequence is TGTGCCAGCAGCCCGACAGGATGGAACACTGAAGCTTTCTTT.

The chain is built from TRBV3-1 and TRBJ2-7; 8 bases align to TRBD2. Trimming at V came to 4 bases and at J to 3 bases, leaving 14 bases not matched to a gene. The CDR3 is 17 amino acids. CDR1 and CDR2 from the germline V gene are LGHDT and YNNKEL (reference sequence). The CDR3 DNA reads as TGTGCCAGCAGCCCTCCCCCACGCGGGAGGACCTTCTACGAGCAGTACTTC. Its protein product is CASSPPPRGRTFYEQYF.

This clonotype was detected once. The chain joins TRBV11-2 to TRBJ1-2; the D gene is possibly TRBD1 (5 bases). Germline CDR1 reads SGHAT; CDR2 reads FQNNGV. This CDR3 comprises 15 residues. Between the trimmed V and J ends, which lost 5 bases and 2 bases, there was a span of 15 bases. The CDR3 DNA reads as TGTGCCAGCAGCCCCAGAGGAGGGGACAACTATGGCTACACCTTC. This codes for CASSPRGGDNYGYTF.

This chain uses TRBV29-1 with TRBJ1-2; 7 bases are a match to TRBD1. Unmatched junction bases numbered 4, after V lost 7 bases and J lost 2 bases. This CDR3 is 12 amino acids long. Per germline, CDR1 SQVTM and CDR2 ANQGSEA. This CDR3 is CSGGQANYGYTF. The CDR3, as DNA: TGCAGCGGTGGACAGGCGAACTATGGCTACACCTTC.

The chain joins TRBV5-1 to TRBJ1-1; 11 bases match TRBD1. The CDR3 contains 14 residues. In germline, CDR1 is SGHRS, CDR2 YFSETQ. The J segment lost 7 bases and the V segment lost 4 bases, leaving 6 bases of the junction unmatched. The CDR3 loop is CASSRDRGDIEAFF. The CDR3 region has the DNA TGCGCCAGCAGCCGGGACAGGGGGGACATTGAAGCTTTCTTT.

The chain is built from TRBV29-1 and TRBJ2-7; no clear D. Deletions cut 0 bases from V and 1 base from J, with 7 bases between. The germline V gene encodes CDR1 SQVTM and CDR2 ANQGSEA. This CDR3 is 13 amino acids long. The CDR3 is CSVEDTESYEQYF. CDR3 DNA: TGCAGCGTTGAAGATACAGAATCCTACGAGCAGTACTTC.